The rows below give T cell receptor beta chains drawn from one sample of a study of tumor-infiltrating lymphocytes in primary liver carcinoma. TCRdb itself ran the multiplex PCR reads through MiXCR, one entry per CDR3 protein. The sample records more than 95,000 distinct CDR3 sequences, 64% being singletons. The specimen sequenced was liver tumor tissue from sampling region 3. These receptors were taken from a woman aged 55-75 years with primary liver carcinoma and hepatitis B virus infection. Both conserved end residues are part of each CDR3. The D gene is left open where the match is weak. Part of the rows lack a size; the others show once, few, many or a class for expanded clones.

>TRBJ2-1|TRBV6-1|many|TRBD2
CASSLGLADINEQFF
TGTGCCAGCAGCCTGGGACTAGCGGACATCAATGAGCAGTTCTTC
>TRBJ2-2|TRBV12-3/TRBV12-4|.|TRBD2
CASSLGGGWYLESTRELFF
TGTGCCAGCAGTTTAGGGGGGGGGTGGTACCTGGAGAGCACCAGGGAGCTATTTTTT
>TRBJ2-1|TRBV28|.|TRBD1
CASSTLRDRGYSEHFF
TGCGCCAGCAGCACCTTAAGGGACAGGGGGTACAGTGAGCATTTCTTC
>TRBJ2-1|TRBV7-3|.|TRBD2
CASSLGLAGISYNDQFF
TGTGCCAGCAGCTTAGGGCTAGCGGGAATCTCCTACAATGACCAGTTCTTC
>TRBJ2-1|TRBV28|.|.
CASSPQRTPYNEQFF
TGTGCCAGCAGTCCCCAGAGAACCCCCTACAATGAGCAGTTCTTC
>TRBJ2-3|TRBV13|many|TRBD2
CASSLAGTSGIRTDTQYF
TGTGCCAGCAGCTTAGCGGGGACTAGCGGGATTCGCACAGATACGCAGTATTTT
>TRBJ1-1|TRBV11-2|.|TRBD1
CASSPGGLWAKTEAFF
TGTGCCAGCAGCCCAGGGGGACTCTGGGCAAAGACAGAAGCTTTCTTT
>TRBJ1-1|TRBV7-9|.|.
CVSSPYVGAFF
TGTGTCAGCAGCCCTTATGTAGGAGCTTTCTTT
>TRBJ2-7|TRBV11-2|medium-sized|.
CASSPRAGHEYEQYF
TGTGCCAGCAGCCCCCGGGCGGGACATGAGTACGAGCAGTACTTC
>TRBJ2-5|TRBV28|few|TRBD1
CASSFSRQGVKTQYF
TGTGCCAGCAGTTTTTCCCGACAGGGGGTAAAGACCCAGTACTTC
>TRBJ2-3|TRBV5-4|.|TRBD2
CARSLVAGVTDTQYF
TGTGCCAGGAGCTTGGTAGCGGGAGTTACAGATACGCAGTATTTT
>TRBJ2-5|TRBV5-1|.|.
CVSSLGGSQETQYF
TGCGTCAGCAGCTTAGGAGGCAGCCAAGAGACCCAGTACTTC
>TRBJ2-7|TRBV6-5|.|TRBD2
CVSSNPGLAGAGEQYF
TGTGTCAGCAGTAACCCGGGACTAGCGGGAGCTGGCGAGCAGTACTTC
>TRBJ2-5|TRBV29-1|.|TRBD1
CSVEGLTGFIETQYF
TGCAGCGTTGAAGGCCTGACAGGGTTCATTGAGACCCAGTACTTC
>TRBJ2-5|TRBV4-1|.|.
CVSSHERGVGETQYF
TGCGTCAGCAGCCATGAGCGAGGGGTGGGAGAGACCCAGTACTTC
>TRBJ2-7|TRBV28|.|TRBD2
CAGSDPGLAREARF
TGTGCCGGCAGTGATCCGGGACTAGCCAGAGAAGCCCGCTTC
>TRBJ2-3|TRBV5-4|once|.
CASSWTNGTDTQYF
TGTGCCAGCAGCTGGACTAACGGGACGGATACGCAATATTTT
>TRBJ1-2|TRBV5-1|many|TRBD1
CASSLAGTGGDGYTF
TGCGCCAGCAGCTTGGCCGGGACAGGGGGCGACGGCTACACCTTC
>TRBJ2-7|TRBV11-2|.|TRBD1
CASSSSTGVHEEQYF
TGTGCCAGCAGCTCCTCGACAGGGGTACATGAGGAGCAGTACTTC
>TRBJ2-6|TRBV12-3/TRBV12-4|.|.
CASSFSSGADVLTF
TGTGCCAGTAGTTTCAGCTCTGGGGCCGACGTCCTGACTTTC
>TRBJ2-3|TRBV6-2/TRBV6-3|.|.
CAGSSRLGGDTEYF
TGTGCCGGCAGCTCACGGTTAGGTGGAGATACGGAGTATTTT
>TRBJ1-4|TRBV4-2|.|.
CASSQDGAVGGAHGKLFF
TGTGCCAGCAGCCAAGATGGGGCTGTGGGGGGCGCACATGGAAAACTGTTTTTT
>TRBJ1-3|TRBV4-2|many|.
CASSQERGGNTIYF
TGTGCCAGCAGCCAAGAAAGGGGTGGAAACACCATATATTTT
>TRBJ1-2|TRBV28|few|.
CASSLRPPEYGYTF
TGTGCCAGCAGTTTAAGACCCCCTGAGTATGGCTACACCTTC
>TRBJ2-7|TRBV28|.|TRBD1
CASTTPGTGGYEQYF
TGTGCCAGCACCACCCCCGGGACAGGGGGCTACGAGCAGTACTTC
>TRBJ1-3|TRBV11-2|medium-sized|.
CASTSPNRNTIYF
TGTGCCAGCACCAGCCCAAATCGGAACACCATATATTTT
>TRBJ2-7|TRBV6-2/TRBV6-3|.|TRBD2
CVSIKASGRSYEQYF
TGTGTCAGCATCAAGGCTAGCGGGAGGTCGTATGAGCAGTACTTC
>TRBJ2-5|TRBV28|.|.
CASDTLQGAKETQYF
TGTGCCAGCGATACCCTACAAGGAGCAAAAGAGACCCAGTACTTC
>TRBJ2-7|TRBV11-1|.|.
CASSPRAAGLRELYF
TGTGCCAGTAGCCCTCGGGCAGCAGGACTACGCGAGCTGTACTTC
>TRBJ2-1|TRBV29-1|.|TRBD1
CSAQFPGGGYNEQFF
TGCAGCGCTCAATTCCCAGGGGGTGGCTACAATGAGCAGTTCTTC
>TRBJ1-1|TRBV30|many|.
CAWSRGGGTAF
TGTGCCTGGAGCAGAGGGGGAGGTACAGCCTTT
>TRBJ2-2|TRBV24-1|.|.
CATSEPGRGGTGELFF
TGTGCCACCAGTGAGCCCGGACGGGGAGGCACCGGGGAGCTGTTTTTT
>TRBJ2-3|TRBV6-1|.|TRBD2
CASRGLAGVGRDTHYF
TGTGCCAGCAGGGGACTAGCTGGAGTAGGGCGGGATACGCACTATTTT
>TRBJ2-1|TRBV11-3|.|TRBD2
CANSLGTSGMLEEFF
TGTGCCAACAGCTTAGGAACTAGCGGGATGCTTGAGGAGTTCTTC
>TRBJ2-3|TRBV12-3/TRBV12-4|many|TRBD2
CASTPLAGVTDTQYF
TGTGCCAGCACCCCACTAGCGGGGGTCACAGATACGCAGTATTTT
>TRBJ1-1|TRBV6-5|.|.
CASSIRRTLYVNIEAFF
TGTGCCAGCAGCATCCGGCGGACGCTGTACGTGAACATTGAAGCTTTCTTT
>TRBJ2-2|TRBV11-2|medium-sized|TRBD2
CASSFLAGVSTGELFF
TGTGCCAGCAGCTTCCTAGCGGGAGTGAGCACCGGGGAGCTGTTTTTT
>TRBJ2-7|TRBV11-2|.|.
CASRPLGTLYEQYF
TGTGCGAGCAGACCCTTGGGTACCTTATACGAGCAGTACTTC
>TRBJ2-7|TRBV11-2|.|TRBD2
CASSYVVAGGPGKQYF
TGTGCCAGCAGCTACGTAGTAGCGGGAGGGCCGGGTAAGCAGTACTTC
>TRBJ2-2|TRBV11-2|many|.
CASSRQAWLVATGELSF
TGTGCCAGCAGCCGTCAAGCGTGGTTAGTAGCCACCGGGGAGCTGTCTTTT
>TRBJ2-3|TRBV11-3|.|TRBD2
CASSQRSGRVTSTDTQYF
TGTGCCAGCAGCCAGCGGTCCGGGAGGGTGACTAGCACAGATACGCAGTATTTT
>TRBJ2-1|TRBV11-2|once|.
CAGSFARGGEQLF
TGTGCCGGCAGCTTCGCTAGGGGCGGGGAGCAGCTCTTC
>TRBJ2-1|TRBV12-3/TRBV12-4|.|.
CASTSRGYANEQFF
TGTGCCAGCACTAGTAGAGGGTACGCCAATGAGCAATTCTTC
>TRBJ2-7|TRBV11-2|.|.
CTSTLVRHEQCF
TGTACCAGCACCTTAGTCCGTCACGAGCAGTGCTTC
>TRBJ1-5|TRBV24-1|.|.
CATSGQSNQPQHF
TGTGCCACCAGTGGACAGAGCAATCAGCCCCAGCATTTT
>TRBJ2-7|TRBV28|.|.
CASSFQSASYEQYF
TGTGCCAGCAGTTTTCAAAGCGCCTCCTACGAGCAGTACTTC
>TRBJ1-4|TRBV29-1|once|.
CSVKGLNEKLFF
TGCAGCGTCAAGGGACTAAATGAAAAACTGTTTTTT
>TRBJ2-4|TRBV11-2|.|.
CASSSAGPNNIQYF
TGTGCCAGCAGTTCGGCGGGACCGAACAACATTCAGTACTTC
>TRBJ2-7|TRBV30|.|.
CAWSRDLHEQYF
TGTGCCTGGAGCCGGGACCTCCACGAGCAGTACTTC
>TRBJ2-1|TRBV11-3|medium-sized|TRBD1
CASSTGGVNNEQFF
TGTGCCAGCAGCACAGGGGGCGTAAACAATGAGCAGTTCTTC
>TRBJ2-1|TRBV5-6|.|TRBD2
CASNLRVAGGEQSF
TGTGCCAGCAACTTGAGGGTAGCGGGGGGAGAGCAGTCCTTC